The sample holds many counts of the clone carrying this TCR beta chain. Mismatch with germline at one junction end may stem from a read error. The CDR3 is 14 residues long. Germline loops: CDR1 KGHSH, CDR2 LQKENI. These data belong to a study of T cells in Graves' hyperthyroidism and ophthalmopathy. Authors of the study amplified TCR beta CDR3 regions from RNA transcripts. When the TCR CDR3 underwent first-round RT-PCR, the HTBI primer set was used. TCRdb itself ran the multiplex PCR reads through MiXCR, one entry per CDR3 protein. Of approximately 560,000 distinct CDR3 sequences listed, less than 20% were seen once; the top ten hold under 8%.

The chain couples TRBV18 to TRBJ1-1, with no clear D. Sequencing used blood. The TCR comes from a woman aged 30 to 39 with Graves' hyperthyroidism. CDR3 bases: TGCGCCAGCAGCTTGACCGGCCCGGACACTGAAGCTTTCTTT. Amino acid sequence: CASSLTGPDTEAFF.